This T cell receptor (beta chain) was captured by sequencing in a study of blood T cell repertoires in COVID-19. Across the study: The samples span acute and convalescent COVID-19 from the United States, Italy and Spain.

TCRdb's table, derived via immunoSEQ multiplex PCR, lists solely in-frame clones and lacks some. The table lists 250,000 to 300,000 clones, roughly nine tenths of them singletons. Specimen: peripheral blood. The source of this sequence is a woman aged 25 to 39 with COVID-19, enrolled during active disease.

CDR3 in DNA: TGCGCCAGCAGTCAATCGGACAGGGGGACCCAAGAGACCCAGTACTTC. Amino acid sequence: CASSQSDRGTQETQYF. The chain links TRBV23-1 to TRBJ2-5, with TRBD1 identical over 10 bases. TRBV23-1 is flagged as an ORF with uncertain function. CDR3 size: 16 residues. V dropped 0 bases and J dropped 1; count of bases not matched to a gene: 2.